This T cell receptor beta chain came from a study of graft-versus-host responses after intestinal transplantation. The repertoire was sequenced with immunoSEQ multiplex PCR; TCRdb's copy has only in-frame clones and lacks some. The sample carries tens of thousands of clones, roughly 84% recorded once. Regarding this clone: Its antigen remains unknown.

The receptor was isolated from a human donor who was the organ donor for an intestinal transplant. Sequenced here: unstimulated CD4+ T cells sorted from spleen or lymph node cells, sampled before transplant.

The CDR3 reads CASSPQDRPPLYGYTF. DNA of the CDR3: TGCGCCAGCAGCCCCCAGGACAGACCGCCACTCTATGGCTACACCTTC. The chain uses TRBV4-1 and TRBJ1-2, with a possible D match to TRBD1 (6 bases). The CDR3 covers 16 residues. CDR1 and CDR2 (germline): MGHRA, YSYEKL. The germline V and J ends were trimmed by 4 bases and 4 bases, with 19 bases remaining between them.